These 24 T cell receptor beta chains came from one sample sequenced in a study of blood T cell repertoires in COVID-19. Sequencing was performed with immunoSEQ multiplex PCR; in TCRdb, only in-frame clones are kept and a portion is missing. The sample holds around 140,000 clones, about 86% seen once. Sequencing was performed on peripheral blood. These receptors were collected from a woman aged 55-75 years with active or convalescent COVID-19.

The V call is TRBV6-1, the J call TRBJ2-1, with 9 bases identical to TRBD1. The length of the CDR3 is 16 residues. The junction had 9 bases not matched to a gene; V was cut back by 3 bases and J by 6 bases. Per the germline V gene, CDR1 is MNHNS and CDR2 is SASEGT. The CDR3 DNA sequence: TGTGCCAGCAGTGAGATACCGGGACAGGGTGCCAATGAGCAGTTCTTC. This gives the protein CASSEIPGQGANEQFF.

In its sample, this clone was seen a few times. The same CDR3 can be traced to other DNA sequences in this sample. The rearrangement uses TRBV5-1 and TRBJ1-1, with D tentatively TRBD1 (5 bases). The CDR3 has 14 residues. Germline CDR1 and CDR2: SGHRS and YFSETQ. With 4 bases removed from V and 0 bases from J, the gap between germline ends came to 10 bases. The CDR3 loop reads CASSLTVMNTEAFF. The CDR3 nucleotides read TGCGCCAGCAGCCTGACAGTCATGAACACTGAAGCTTTCTTT.

This rearrangement joins TRBV19 to TRBJ1-2, with 8 bases aligning to TRBD1. This CDR3 region has 15 residues. The V gene's germline CDR1 is LNHDA and CDR2 SQIVND (reference sequence). J lost 4 bases, V lost 3 bases, and 7 bases had no gene match. The CDR3 coding sequence is TGTGCCAGTAGTATTCAGGGGGCACCCCTCTATGGCTACACCTTC. It translates to CASSIQGAPLYGYTF.

DNA of the CDR3: TGTGCCACCGAGGGCGCGGGGCACCAAGAGACCCAGTACTTC. Its translation: CATEGAGHQETQYF. The chain joins TRBV28 to TRBJ2-5, with a possible D match to TRBD2 (6 bases). The CDR3 loop spans 14 amino acids. CDR1 and CDR2 from the germline V gene are MDHEN and SYDVKM. V gave up 10 bases and J gave up 0 bases, with 15 bases separating them.

The chain joins TRBV6-6 to TRBJ1-2; D gene ambiguous. Germline loops: CDR1 MNHNY, CDR2 SVGAGI (reference sequence). The germline V and J ends were trimmed by 6 bases and 8 bases, with 13 bases remaining between them. This CDR3 is built from 12 residues. For the CDR3, the DNA is TGTGCCAGCAGCGGACCCACGGGGGGCTACACCTTC. Residues: CASSGPTGGYTF.

The chain recombines TRBV14 with TRBJ1-1, with D hard to call. The CDR3 has 15 amino acids. The V end lost 0 bases, the J end lost 5 bases, and 13 bases lay between the germline ends. The germline V gene has CDR1 SGHDN and CDR2 FVKESK. The CDR3 DNA reads as TGTGCCAGCAGCCAAGAGGCGGGATTGGTAACTGAAGCTTTCTTT. Translation: CASSQEAGLVTEAFF.

This clone was found once. The V call is TRBV20-1, the J call TRBJ2-2, with 8 positions matching TRBD2. Germline V gives CDR1 DFQATT, CDR2 SNEGSKA (reference sequence). V gave up 3 bases and J gave up 1 base; unmatched junction bases: 7. The CDR3 spans 16 residues. The CDR3, as DNA: TGCAGTGCTAGTCCCAGCGGGGGACGGAACACCGGGGAGCTGTTTTTT. Its protein is CSASPSGGRNTGELFF.

The V gene is TRBV29-1, the J gene TRBJ1-4, with 7 bases that match TRBD1. V gave up 4 bases and J gave up 8 bases; unmatched junction bases: 10. The CDR3 spans 14 residues. Germline values: CDR1 SQVTM, CDR2 ANQGSEA. CDR3: CSVGLRGPGEKLFF. CDR3 DNA: TGCAGCGTTGGTCTTAGGGGGCCAGGCGAAAAACTGTTTTTT.

The chain uses TRBV5-5 and TRBJ1-2; TRBD1 matches at 8 bases. This CDR3 region has 18 residues. With 0 bases clipped from V and 0 bases from J, the junction kept 10 bases outside the gene matches. From germline, CDR1 is SGHKS and CDR2 YYEKEE (reference sequence). The CDR3 nucleotides read TGTGCCAGCAGCTTGGAGTGGACAGGGAAGGAGGCTAACTATGGCTACACCTTC. This encodes CASSLEWTGKEANYGYTF.

The chain has TRBV28 and TRBJ1-2; D perhaps matches TRBD1 (5 bases). The V gene's germline CDR1 is MDHEN and CDR2 SYDVKM. The V end lost 5 bases, the J end lost 8 bases, and 18 bases lay between the germline ends. The CDR3 length is 14 residues. As DNA, the CDR3 is TGTGCCAGCAGTCCCCCCCTTCAGGGTAAGGGCTACACCTTC. It is translated as CASSPPLQGKGYTF.

CDR3 sequence (DNA): TGTGCCAGCAGCCAAGGGACAGGGGGTCATAATTCACCCCTCCACTTT. Translating gives CASSQGTGGHNSPLHF. V gene TRBV5-4 combines with J gene TRBJ1-6, with 11 positions matching TRBD1. Germline-derived CDR1 and CDR2 are SGHNT and YYREEE (reference sequence). After removal of 4 bases from V and 5 bases from J, the junction contained 5 bases not matched to a gene. CDR3 size: 16 residues.

J is TRBJ1-6 and V is TRBV2; TRBD1 matches 10 bases. This CDR3 has 16 amino acids. CDR1 is SNHLY and CDR2 is FYNNEI in the germline V gene. The V segment lost 5 bases and the J segment 0 bases; nucleotides outside the gene matches: 1. The CDR3 loop is CASSRQGASYNSPLHF. For the CDR3, the DNA is TGTGCCAGCAGTAGACAGGGGGCCTCCTATAATTCACCCCTCCACTTT.

This chain links TRBV5-4 with TRBJ2-2; TRBD2 matches 7 bases. The CDR3 has 16 amino acids. J lost 7 bases, V lost 0 bases, and 9 bases had no gene match. Looked up from germline, CDR1 is SGHNT and CDR2 is YYREEE (reference sequence). The CDR3 reads CASSLGYGEGIGELFF. The CDR3 region has the DNA TGTGCCAGCAGCTTGGGTTACGGGGAGGGGATCGGGGAGCTGTTTTTT.

The chain uses TRBV5-1 and TRBJ1-2; 7 bases map to TRBD1. The CDR3 runs to 14 residues. V dropped 4 bases and J dropped 6; count of bases not matched to a gene: 9. Per the germline V gene, CDR1 is SGHRS and CDR2 is YFSETQ. CDR3 DNA sequence: TGCGCCAGCAGCGTTTCCGGGACAGAAGATGGCTACACCTTC. Amino acid sequence: CASSVSGTEDGYTF. The full variable domain, rest sourced from reference TRBV5-1 and TRBJ1-2, is KAGVTQTPRYLIKTRGQQVTLSCSPISGHRSVSWYQQTPGQGLQFLFEYFSETQRNKGNFPGRFSGRQFSNSRSEMNVSTLELGDSALYLCASSVSGTEDGYTFGSGTRLTVV.

This chain connects TRBV6-5 to TRBJ2-1; perhaps TRBD1 as D (5 bases). With 2 bases removed from V and 3 bases from J, the gap between germline ends came to 11 bases. Germline V gives CDR1 MNHEY, CDR2 SVGAGI. There are 15 residues in the CDR3. The CDR3 region has the DNA TGTGCCAGCAGTTACAGACAGCTACTCTACAATGAGCAGTTCTTC. This codes for CASSYRQLLYNEQFF.

The chain has TRBV28 and TRBJ1-5; D unclear. V lost 6 bases, J lost 8 bases, and 35 bases lay in between. The CDR3 has 20 residues. Germline CDR1 and CDR2: MDHEN and SYDVKM. CDR3 in DNA: TGTGCCAGCAGCCCCGCCGTGGGCCCGTTGAGAACTAGGGCATATGAGCCCCAGCATTTT. Amino acids: CASSPAVGPLRTRAYEPQHF.

The chain is built from TRBV6-6 and TRBJ2-2; D is undetermined. The CDR3 sequence is 13 residues long. CDR1 and CDR2 (germline): MNHNY, SVGAGI (reference sequence). With 7 bases removed from V and 3 bases from J, the gap between germline ends came to 9 bases. This CDR3 is CASTPRDTGELFF. The DNA of the CDR3 is TGTGCCAGCACCCCCCGGGACACCGGGGAGCTGTTTTTT.

This sequence joins TRBV5-8 and TRBJ1-1, with D maybe TRBD1 (5 bases). Germline assignment: CDR1 SGHTS and CDR2 YDEGEE. The CDR3 extends over 13 amino acids. With 2 bases removed from V and 5 bases from J, the gap between germline ends came to 10 bases. The CDR3 sequence: CASSFWGETEAFF. The CDR3 DNA follows: TGTGCCAGCAGCTTTTGGGGGGAGACTGAAGCTTTCTTT.

The table lists this clone with a few counts. The rearrangement uses TRBV11-2 and TRBJ2-1; 12 bases are a match to TRBD2. This CDR3 is built from 16 residues. V gave up 6 bases and J gave up 6 bases; unmatched junction bases: 9. Looked up from germline, CDR1 is SGHAT and CDR2 is FQNNGV. CDR3 sequence (DNA): TGTGCCAGCAGTATACTAGCGGGGGGCCAATTCAATGAGCAGTTCTTC. Its translation: CASSILAGGQFNEQFF.

This sequence joins TRBV4-2 and TRBJ2-2; no firm D call. CDR1 and CDR2 (germline): LGHNA, YNFKEQ. CDR3 length: 14 amino acids. V shed 1 base and J shed 0 bases, with 3 bases lying between them. As DNA, the CDR3 is TGTGCCAGCAGCCAAGGAGCGAACACCGGGGAGCTGTTTTTT. It yields the protein CASSQGANTGELFF.

This clone came up a few times. The rearrangement joins TRBV19 to TRBJ2-5; a possible D gene is TRBD2 (5 bases). CDR1 and CDR2 (germline): LNHDA, SQIVND (reference sequence). Trimming took 6 bases from V and 4 from J, leaving 9 bases between them. This CDR3 comprises 12 residues. CDR3 in amino acids: CASSPRGETQYF. In DNA, the CDR3 is TGTGCCAGTAGCCCCCGGGGAGAGACCCAGTACTTC. Looking up the rest from reference TRBV19 and TRBJ2-5 gives the full variable domain: DGGITQSPKYLFRKEGQNVTLSCEQNLNHDAMYWYRQDPGQGLRLIYYSQIVNDFQKGDIAEGYSVSREKKESFPLTVTSAQKNPTAFYLCASSPRGETQYFGPGTRLLVL.

The V gene is TRBV11-2, the J gene TRBJ1-1, with D unresolved. The germline gives CDR1 SGHAT, CDR2 FQNNGV. V was trimmed by 1 base and J by 5 bases, leaving 5 bases between them. This CDR3 spans 12 amino acids. The CDR3 protein is CASSLVGTEAFF. The CDR3 DNA is TGTGCCAGCAGCTTAGTCGGGACTGAAGCTTTCTTT.

The genes are TRBV4-3 and TRBJ1-4, with D hard to call. CDR3 length: 13 amino acids. V gave up 1 base and J gave up 6 bases, with 6 bases separating them. Germline loops: CDR1 LGHNA, CDR2 YSLEER. The CDR3 spells CASSQGGDEKLFF. The CDR3, as DNA: TGCGCCAGCAGCCAAGGAGGTGATGAAAAACTGTTTTTT.

V is TRBV9 and J is TRBJ2-7; 9 bases map to TRBD1. Germline trimming cut 4 bases from V and 5 bases from J; bases unmatched to any gene: 10. This CDR3 is built from 15 residues. Germline V gene lookup returns CDR1 SGDLS and CDR2 YYNGEE. This chain's CDR3 is CASSFSGTGYDEQYF. The CDR3 nucleotides are TGTGCCAGCAGCTTCTCCGGGACAGGGTACGACGAGCAGTACTTC.